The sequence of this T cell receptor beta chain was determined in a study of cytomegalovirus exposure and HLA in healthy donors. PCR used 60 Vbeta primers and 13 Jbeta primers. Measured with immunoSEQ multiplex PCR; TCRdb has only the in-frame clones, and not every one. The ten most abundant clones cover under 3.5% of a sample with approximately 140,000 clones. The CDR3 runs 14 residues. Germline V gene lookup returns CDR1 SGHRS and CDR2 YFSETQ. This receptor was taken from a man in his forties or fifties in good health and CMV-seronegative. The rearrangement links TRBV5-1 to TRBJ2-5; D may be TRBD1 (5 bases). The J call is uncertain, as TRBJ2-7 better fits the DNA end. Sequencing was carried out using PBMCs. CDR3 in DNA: TGCGCCAGCAGCTTGGAAGAGACAGCCTACGAGCAGTACTTC. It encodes CASSLEETAYEQYF.